This TCR beta chain comes out of a study of T cell repertoires in cytomegalovirus infection. General study findings and limits: The ex vivo response was dominated by HLA-C-restricted CMV-specific TCR beta clonotypes.

TCRdb called the reads again in MiXCR, with one record for every CDR3 protein. The table shows 75,000 to 100,000 distinct CDR3 sequences, with around 32% occurring only once. The CDR3 runs to 15 residues. Per the germline V gene, CDR1 is MGHRA and CDR2 is YSYEKL. Deletions cut 1 base from V and 2 bases from J, with 10 bases between. Worth noting for this clonotype: Its matching antigen is unknown.

The J gene is TRBJ2-3, the V gene TRBV4-1; D ambiguous. The material was CD8+ T cells from cultured PBMCs, obtained from culture after CMV antigen stimulation. The TCR comes from a human donor in good health (CMV status not recorded). Some clones in this sample may be carry-over from other donors' samples. The chain's CDR3 is CASSQGAAPTDTQYF. For the CDR3, the DNA is TGCGCCAGCAGCCAAGGTGCGGCGCCCACAGATACGCAGTATTTT.